Below, one TCR beta chain is given with its context. This entry belongs to a study of blood T cell repertoires in COVID-19. This CDR3 has 16 residues. Trimming took 2 bases from V and 2 from J, leaving 15 bases between them. CDR1 and CDR2 (germline): MNHEY, SMNVEV (reference sequence). Clones were sequenced by immunoSEQ multiplex PCR, and TCRdb holds only the in-frame ones, with some missing. The sample consists of 390,000 or so clones, roughly four fifths of them appearing once. Input material: PBMCs or T cells enriched from blood (not recorded which). This receptor was identified in a woman aged 50 to 60 who had recovered from COVID-19. The chain couples TRBV27 to TRBJ1-2; D gene uncertain. CDR3 region: CASSLIGGMANYGYTF. The CDR3 DNA sequence: TGTGCCAGCAGTTTAATAGGAGGGATGGCAAACTATGGCTACACCTTC.